This T cell receptor beta chain was found in a study of blood T cell repertoires in COVID-19. Study-wide background: Acute-phase and convalescent COVID-19 samples originated in the United States, Italy and Spain. PBMCs, B-cell-depleted T cells, or T cells were the source of the cDNA or gDNA that made up the material.

Original processing methods: Amplifying reference gene primers gave estimates of nucleated cell counts. Sequencing used immunoSEQ multiplex PCR; TCRdb keeps in-frame clones, though not all of them. That table gives V, J and clone size, and the DNA gave D and trimming. The sample consists of more than 45,000 clones, 82% of them appearing once. CDR1 and CDR2 from the germline V gene are SQVTM and ANQGSEA. The CDR3 is made up of 12 amino acids. Trimming shortened V by 3 bases and J by 4 bases, and 9 bases separated the two germline ends. Specimen: peripheral blood. This sequence was found in a woman aged 60 to 75 with acute or convalescent COVID-19. The V and J genes are TRBV29-1 and TRBJ1-2; tentative D call: TRBD1 (6 bases). The CDR3 protein is CSVETGGYGYTF. CDR3 nucleotides: TGCAGCGTTGAGACAGGAGGCTATGGCTACACCTTC.